Here is one TCR beta chain with its context. Its recognized antigen is unknown. No base quality values were provided; no much bigger clone lies one nucleotide off. The library came from the immunoSEQ multiplex PCR assay. In most patients, genomic DNA was isolated using the Qiagen DNeasy Blood and Tissue Kit and sent frozen to Adaptive Biotechnologies for TCR sequencing. Adaptive Biotechnologies carried out high-throughput TCR-beta CDR3 sequencing of genomic DNA for most patients. As for the authors' bioinformatics: Adaptive's ImmunoSEQ software was the source of the TCR sequencing data for 15 to 20 patients, while three other patients were processed with MiXCR and VDJtools. To correct CD4 versus CD8 sorting errors, sequences present in both subsets at a frequency ratio below 5:1 were removed. Because the origin of CDR3 nucleotide sequences shared between donor and recipient could not be assigned, those sequences were removed. To be classed as alloreactive, a clone needed at least 2-fold expansion over unstimulated cells and a minimum CFSE-low frequency of 0.002% (template counts) or 0.001% (read counts). A clone was considered mappable if detected in the sequenced pre-transplant spleen, lymph node, or MLR CFSE-low populations of the donor or recipient. Cumulative frequency of alloreactive clones was calculated as a percentage of all sequences weighted by copy number. In its TCRdb copy, this immuneACCESS table keeps in-frame sequences only and misses some clones. Where compared with another copy, unresolved V genes explain less than half of these, and the others have no known cause. The D gene and trimming were derived from the DNA, and the V and J assignments and clone size from that table. Across this sample there are approximately 90,000 clones, with about 85% seen only once. The top ten clones comprise under 0.3% of the sample.

This sample was included in a study of graft-versus-host responses after intestinal transplantation (dated by TCRdb to about 2021). About the study as a whole: The transplants that recipients got were multivisceral, liver-intestinal, or isolated intestinal. Anti-thymocyte globulin induction was given to all recipients, followed by maintenance tacrolimus and steroids for about 3 years. The cohort enrolled about two dozen intestinal transplant recipients, one of whom was a retransplant, and a few patients without pretransplant specimens were excluded. Bulk TCR-beta CDR3 sequencing was used to track graft-versus-host and host-versus-graft alloreactive T cell clones in the graft, circulation and bone marrow after intestinal transplantation. Donor T cell macrochimerism was defined as a peak of at least 4% donor T cells among recipient peripheral blood mononuclear cells. Rather than being sequenced by the commercial service, samples from a few later patients were sequenced in-house on an Illumina MiSeq and processed with MiXCR. Alloreactive clones were identified by sequencing pre-transplant mixed lymphocyte reaction products and comparing them with unstimulated pre-transplant donor and recipient T cells. Overall study outcomes, separate from this receptor: In patients with donor T cell macrochimerism, the allografts had high GvH to HvG T cell clonal ratios. Peak levels of circulating GvH clones were associated with declines in HvG clones early after transplant. The relatively low number and heterogeneity of intestinal transplant patients limited the conclusions. GvH clones turned up in recipient bone marrow, with some appearing earlier in ileal mucosa or blood, a pattern consistent with an intestinal mucosal origin.

What this sample's time point label stands for: cells obtained before transplantation from donor or recipient. CD3+CD4+ and CD3+CD8+ populations were FACS-sorted from unstimulated pre-transplant donor and recipient cells taken from spleen or lymph nodes. The sequencing here drew on unstimulated CD4+ T cells sorted from spleen or lymph node cells, taken before transplant. The receptor's source is a human donor who was the organ donor for an intestinal transplant.

In nucleotides, the sequence is TGTGCCAGCAGCTTGGGCAGTCTGGGCTACACCTTC. It codes for CASSLGSLGYTF. Here the chain combines TRBV5-6 and TRBJ1-2; no D gene can be assigned with confidence. Spanning cysteine to phenylalanine, the CDR3 consists of 12 amino acids. Only the CDR3 DNA stays, 36 bases, in frame from base 1. V lost 0 bases and J lost 8 bases; the stretch between them is 8 bases long. From the germline V gene, CDR1 is SGHDT and CDR2 is YYEEEE.